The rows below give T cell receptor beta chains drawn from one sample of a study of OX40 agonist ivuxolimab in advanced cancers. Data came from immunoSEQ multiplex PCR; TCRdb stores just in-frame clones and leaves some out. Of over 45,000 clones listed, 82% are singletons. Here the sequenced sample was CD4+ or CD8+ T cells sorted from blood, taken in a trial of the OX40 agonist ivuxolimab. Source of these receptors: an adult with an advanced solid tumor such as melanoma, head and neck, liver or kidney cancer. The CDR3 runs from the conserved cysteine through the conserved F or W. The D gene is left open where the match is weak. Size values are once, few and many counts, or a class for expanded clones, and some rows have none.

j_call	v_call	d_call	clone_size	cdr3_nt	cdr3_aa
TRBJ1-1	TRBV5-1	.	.	TGCGCCAGCACCCCGGGAGGGCACATGAACACTGAAGCTTTCTTT	CASTPGGHMNTEAFF
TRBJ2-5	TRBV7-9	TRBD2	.	TGTGCCAGCAGCTCGCCCGAGCGGGGGAGGGAGACCCAGTACTTC	CASSSPERGRETQYF
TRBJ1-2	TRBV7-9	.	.	TGTGCCAGCAATCAGGGGAGTCGGCGCTACACCTTC	CASNQGSRRYTF
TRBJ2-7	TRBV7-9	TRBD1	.	TGTGCCAGCAGCTCTGGACAGGGGGCGTCCTACGAGCAGTACTTC	CASSSGQGASYEQYF
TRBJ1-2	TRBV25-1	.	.	TGTGCCAGCACCGAAATCGGGGACTATGGCTACACCTTC	CASTEIGDYGYTF
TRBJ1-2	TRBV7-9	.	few	TGTGCCAGCAGCTTAGACGGGGGACGGGGCTACACCTTC	CASSLDGGRGYTF
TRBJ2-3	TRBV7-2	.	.	TGTGCCAGCAGCTTAGGTCTAGCCTCCGGGGCAGATACGCAGTATTTT	CASSLGLASGADTQYF
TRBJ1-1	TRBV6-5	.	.	TGTGCCAGCAGTTCTAGAACTGAAGCTTTCTTT	CASSSRTEAFF
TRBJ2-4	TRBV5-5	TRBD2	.	TGTGCCAGCAGCTCTATAGCGGGTCTAGCCAAAAACATTCAGTACTTC	CASSSIAGLAKNIQYF
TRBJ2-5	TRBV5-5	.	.	TGTGCCAGCAGCTTGAATGGGGAGACCCAGTACTTC	CASSLNGETQYF
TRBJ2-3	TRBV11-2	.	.	TGTGCCAGCAGCTTAGCGTCAGCAGATACGCAGTATTTT	CASSLASADTQYF
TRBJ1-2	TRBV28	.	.	TGTGCCAGCAGTCTAACACAACCCGGGCCGGATGGCTACACCTTC	CASSLTQPGPDGYTF
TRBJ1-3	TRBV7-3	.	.	TGTGCCAGCAGCCACGAACCGCCGGGTTCTGGAAACACCATATATTTT	CASSHEPPGSGNTIYF
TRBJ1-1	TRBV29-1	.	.	TGCAGCGTTGGTTGGCGGGGGAACACTGAAGCTTTCTTT	CSVGWRGNTEAFF
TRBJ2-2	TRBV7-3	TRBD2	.	TGTGCCAGCAGCTCCCGGACTAGCGGGATGGGCGGGGAGCTGTTTTTT	CASSSRTSGMGGELFF
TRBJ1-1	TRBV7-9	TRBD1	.	TGTGCCAGCAGCTTAACAGGGGAAACTGAAGCTTTCTTT	CASSLTGETEAFF
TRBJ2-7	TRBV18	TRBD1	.	TGTGCCAGCTCACCCGACAGGGGTTCTTTGTACGAGCAGTACTTC	CASSPDRGSLYEQYF
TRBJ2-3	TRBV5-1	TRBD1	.	TGCGCCAGCAGCTTGGAGGGACAGGGGGTAGATACGCAGTATTTT	CASSLEGQGVDTQYF
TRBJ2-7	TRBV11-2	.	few	TGTGCCAGCAGCTTACCCGGTAATCTGATCTACGAGCAGTACTTC	CASSLPGNLIYEQYF
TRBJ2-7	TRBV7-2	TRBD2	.	TGTGCCAGCAGCTTATCTTTTAGCGGGAGTAAGAACGAGCAGTACTTC	CASSLSFSGSKNEQYF
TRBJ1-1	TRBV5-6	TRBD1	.	TGTGCCAGCAGGCGTACAGGGGGAGACACTGAAGCTTTCTTT	CASRRTGGDTEAFF
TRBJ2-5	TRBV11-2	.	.	TGTGCCAGCAGCTTAGACCCAGGGTCATCAGAGACCCAGTACTTC	CASSLDPGSSETQYF
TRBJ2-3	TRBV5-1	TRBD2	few	TGCGCCAGCAGACCGACTAGCGGGGGGGCCTCTACGCAGTATTTT	CASRPTSGGASTQYF
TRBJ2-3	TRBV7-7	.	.	TGTGCTAGCAGCTTAGAGGGCACAGATACGCAGTATTTT	CASSLEGTDTQYF
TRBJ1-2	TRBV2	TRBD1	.	TGTGCCAGCATGGGGGACAGGGGGCTGTATGGCTACACCTTC	CASMGDRGLYGYTF
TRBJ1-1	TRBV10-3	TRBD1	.	TGTGCCATTGGACAGGGGGCTAGCACTGAAGCTTTCTTT	CAIGQGASTEAFF
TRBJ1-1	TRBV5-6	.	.	TGTGCCAGCAGCCCACCCGGGACTGTGAACACTGAAGCTTTCTTT	CASSPPGTVNTEAFF
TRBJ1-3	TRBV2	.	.	TGTGCCAGCAGTGAATCAGGGCCCTCTGGAAACACCATATATTTT	CASSESGPSGNTIYF
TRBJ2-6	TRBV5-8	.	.	TGTGCCAGCAGCTTTAGGGGCTCTGGGGCCAACGTCCTGACTTTC	CASSFRGSGANVLTF
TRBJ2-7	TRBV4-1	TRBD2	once	TGCGCCAGCAGCCACCAAGGACTAGCGACCTCCTACGAGCAGTACTTC	CASSHQGLATSYEQYF
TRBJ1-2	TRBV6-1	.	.	TGTGCCAGCAGACCACAGGGTAAGAACAACTATGGCTACACCTTC	CASRPQGKNNYGYTF
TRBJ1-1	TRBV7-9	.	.	TGTGCCAGCAGCCCTGTGAGGGTGAACACTGAAGCTTTCTTT	CASSPVRVNTEAFF
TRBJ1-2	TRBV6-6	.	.	TGTGCCAGCAATTATAACTATGGCTACACCTTC	CASNYNYGYTF
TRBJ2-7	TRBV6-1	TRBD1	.	TGTGCCAGCAGTGAAATCGGGACAGGTATCGACGAGCAGTACTTC	CASSEIGTGIDEQYF
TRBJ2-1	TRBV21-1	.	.	TGTGCCAGCAGCAAAGTATGTATTAAAGGTACGAATGAGCAGTTCTTC	CASSKVCIKGTNEQFF
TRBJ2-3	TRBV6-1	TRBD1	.	TGTGCCAGCAGTGAATTCTTGCCGGGACAGTACACAGATACGCAGTATTTT	CASSEFLPGQYTDTQYF
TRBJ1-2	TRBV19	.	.	TGTGCCAGTAGTATAGGGGCCGGTGCTAACTATGGCTACACCTTC	CASSIGAGANYGYTF
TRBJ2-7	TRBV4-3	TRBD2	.	TGCGCCAGCAGCCGCGAAGCGGGGGCAAGATGGCAGTACTTC	CASSREAGARWQYF
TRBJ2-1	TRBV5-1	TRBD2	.	TGCGCCAGCAGCCCGGACCCCGGGAGGAGCGACAATGAGCAGTTCTTC	CASSPDPGRSDNEQFF
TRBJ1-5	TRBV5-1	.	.	TGCGCCAGCAGCTTGGCCCTACATGCGGGCAGGGATAGCAATCAGCCCCAGCATTTT	CASSLALHAGRDSNQPQHF
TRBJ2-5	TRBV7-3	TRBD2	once	TGTGCCAGCAGCTTAGGAGTTAGCGGGAGTCCCCAAGAGACCCAGTACTTC	CASSLGVSGSPQETQYF
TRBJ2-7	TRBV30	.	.	TGTGCCTGGAGTGTCCAGGGTCTGGGGGAGCAGTACTTC	CAWSVQGLGEQYF
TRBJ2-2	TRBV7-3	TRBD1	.	TGTGCCAGCAGCTTTGGGGACAGGGTCACCGGGGAGCTGTTTTTT	CASSFGDRVTGELFF
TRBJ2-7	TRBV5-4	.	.	TGTGCCAGCAGCATAGGGGGAGGCCGCTCCTACGAGCAGTACTTC	CASSIGGGRSYEQYF
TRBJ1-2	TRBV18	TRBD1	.	TGTGCCAGCTCACCTGCAGGGGGGAACACCCTGCATGGCTACACCTTC	CASSPAGGNTLHGYTF
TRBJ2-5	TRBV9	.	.	TGTGCCAGCAGCGCCGGGAGCCAAGAGACCCAGTACTTC	CASSAGSQETQYF